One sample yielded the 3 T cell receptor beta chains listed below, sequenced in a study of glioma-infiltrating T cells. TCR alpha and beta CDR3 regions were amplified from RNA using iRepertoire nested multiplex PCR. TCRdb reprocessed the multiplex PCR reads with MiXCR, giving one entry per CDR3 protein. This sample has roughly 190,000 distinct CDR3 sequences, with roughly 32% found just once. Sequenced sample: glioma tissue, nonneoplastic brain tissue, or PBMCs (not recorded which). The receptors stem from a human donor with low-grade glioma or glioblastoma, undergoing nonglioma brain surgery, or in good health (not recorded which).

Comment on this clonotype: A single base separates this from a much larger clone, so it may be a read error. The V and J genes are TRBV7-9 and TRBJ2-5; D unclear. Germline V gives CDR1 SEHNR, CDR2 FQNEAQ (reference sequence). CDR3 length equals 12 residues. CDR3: CAISLLGETQYF. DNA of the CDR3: TGTGCCATCAGCTTATTGGGCGAGACCCAGTACTTC.

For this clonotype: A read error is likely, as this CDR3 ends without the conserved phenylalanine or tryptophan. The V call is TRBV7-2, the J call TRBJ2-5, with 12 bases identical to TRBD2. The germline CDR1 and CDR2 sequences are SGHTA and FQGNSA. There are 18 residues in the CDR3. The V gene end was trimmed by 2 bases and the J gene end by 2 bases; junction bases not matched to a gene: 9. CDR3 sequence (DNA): TGTGCCAGCAGCTTAAGGGGACTAGCGGGTCCAAGGCAAGAGACCCAGTACGTC. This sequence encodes CASSLRGLAGPRQETQYV.

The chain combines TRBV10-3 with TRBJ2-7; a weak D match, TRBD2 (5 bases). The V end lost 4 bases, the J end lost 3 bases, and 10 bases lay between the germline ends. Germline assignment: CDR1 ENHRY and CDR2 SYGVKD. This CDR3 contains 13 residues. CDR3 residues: CAISGPGIYEQYF. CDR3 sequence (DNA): TGTGCCATCAGTGGACCGGGGATCTACGAGCAGTACTTC.